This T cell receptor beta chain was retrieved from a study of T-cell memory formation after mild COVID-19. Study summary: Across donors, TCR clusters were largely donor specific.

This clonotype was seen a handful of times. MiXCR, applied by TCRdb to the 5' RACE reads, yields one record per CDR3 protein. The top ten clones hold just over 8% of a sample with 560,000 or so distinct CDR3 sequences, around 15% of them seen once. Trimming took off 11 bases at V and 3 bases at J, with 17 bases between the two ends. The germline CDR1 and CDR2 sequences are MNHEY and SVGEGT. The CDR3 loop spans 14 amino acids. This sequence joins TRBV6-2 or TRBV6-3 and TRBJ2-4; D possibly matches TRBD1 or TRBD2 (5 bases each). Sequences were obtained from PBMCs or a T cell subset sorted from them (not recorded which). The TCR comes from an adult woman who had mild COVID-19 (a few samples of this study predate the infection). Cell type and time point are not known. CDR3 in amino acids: CAHGPGDGKNIQYF. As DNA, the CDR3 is TGTGCCCACGGGCCCGGGGACGGCAAAAACATTCAGTACTTC.